The T cell receptor beta chain under discussion was sequenced for a study of blood T cell repertoires in COVID-19. For the study at large: Sites across the United States, Italy and Spain contributed samples from acute and convalescent COVID-19. From T cells, B-cell-depleted T cells, or PBMCs came the material, which was cDNA or gDNA.

The germline CDR1 and CDR2 sequences are MDHEN and SYDVKM. Trimming pared 8 bases from V and 0 bases from J, leaving 5 bases between. The CDR3 runs 11 residues. In the source study's methods: It was from reference gene primer amplification that nucleated cell counts were estimated. Sequencing used immunoSEQ multiplex PCR; TCRdb keeps in-frame clones, though not all of them. The DNA was the basis for D and trimming; V, J and clone size are from that table. The sample lists nearly 30,000 clones, roughly nine tenths occurring once. V and J are TRBV28 and TRBJ2-7; D unresolved. The sample comprised peripheral blood. This receptor was identified in a human donor in a cohort sampled during active COVID-19. The CDR3 sequence: CASSTSYEQYF. Written as DNA, the CDR3 is TGTGCCAGCTCTACCTCCTACGAGCAGTACTTC.